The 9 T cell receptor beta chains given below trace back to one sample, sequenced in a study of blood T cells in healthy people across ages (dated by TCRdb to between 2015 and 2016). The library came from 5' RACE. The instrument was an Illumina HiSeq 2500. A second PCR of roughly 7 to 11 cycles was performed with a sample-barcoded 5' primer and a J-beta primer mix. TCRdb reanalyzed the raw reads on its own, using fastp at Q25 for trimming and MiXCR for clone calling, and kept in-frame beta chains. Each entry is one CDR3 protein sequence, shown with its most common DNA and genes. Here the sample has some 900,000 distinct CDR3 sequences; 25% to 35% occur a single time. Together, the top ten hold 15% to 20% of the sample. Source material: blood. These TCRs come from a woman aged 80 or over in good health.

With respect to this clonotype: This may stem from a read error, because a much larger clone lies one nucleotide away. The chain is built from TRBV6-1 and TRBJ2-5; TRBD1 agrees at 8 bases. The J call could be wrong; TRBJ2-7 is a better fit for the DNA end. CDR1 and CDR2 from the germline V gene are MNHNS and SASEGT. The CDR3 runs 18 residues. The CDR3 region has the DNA TGTGCCTGCAGTCGCATACCACTCGGGACAGGAAGAGGCAACGAGCAGTACTTC. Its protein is CACSRIPLGTGRGNEQYF.

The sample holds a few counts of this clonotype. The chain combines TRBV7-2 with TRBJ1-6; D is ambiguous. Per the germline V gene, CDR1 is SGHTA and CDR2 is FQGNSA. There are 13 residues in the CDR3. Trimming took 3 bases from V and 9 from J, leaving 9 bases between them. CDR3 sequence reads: CASSFPPGSPLHF. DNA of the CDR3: TGTGCCAGCAGCTTCCCTCCCGGTTCACCCCTCCACTTT.

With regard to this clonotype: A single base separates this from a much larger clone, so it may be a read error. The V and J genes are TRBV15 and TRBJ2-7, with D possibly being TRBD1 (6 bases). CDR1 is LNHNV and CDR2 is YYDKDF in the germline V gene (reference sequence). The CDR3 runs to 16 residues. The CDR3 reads CATGRDLRQGPYEQYF. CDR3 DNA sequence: TGTGCCACCGGCAGAGATCTGAGGCAGGGGCCATACGAGCAGTACTTC.

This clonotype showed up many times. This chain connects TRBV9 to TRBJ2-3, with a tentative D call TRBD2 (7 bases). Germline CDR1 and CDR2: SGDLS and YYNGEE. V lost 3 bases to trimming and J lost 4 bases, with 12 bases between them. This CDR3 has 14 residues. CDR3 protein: CASSEGGGADTQYF. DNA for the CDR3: TGTGCCAGCAGCGAAGGCGGGGGCGCAGATACGCAGTATTTT.

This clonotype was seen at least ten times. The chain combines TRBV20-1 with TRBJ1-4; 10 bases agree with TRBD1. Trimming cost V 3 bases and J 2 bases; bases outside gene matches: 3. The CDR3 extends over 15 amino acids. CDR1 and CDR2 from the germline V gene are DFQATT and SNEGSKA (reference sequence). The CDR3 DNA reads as TGCAGTGCTAGGGGACAGGGGCGTACTAATGAAAAACTGTTTTTT. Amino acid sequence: CSARGQGRTNEKLFF.

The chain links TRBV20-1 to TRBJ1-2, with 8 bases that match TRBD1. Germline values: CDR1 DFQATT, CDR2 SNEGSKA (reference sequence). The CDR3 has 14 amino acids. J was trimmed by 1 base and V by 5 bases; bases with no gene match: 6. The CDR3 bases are TGCAGTGCTCCCGGGACAGGTAGTAACTATGGCTACACCTTC. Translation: CSAPGTGSNYGYTF.

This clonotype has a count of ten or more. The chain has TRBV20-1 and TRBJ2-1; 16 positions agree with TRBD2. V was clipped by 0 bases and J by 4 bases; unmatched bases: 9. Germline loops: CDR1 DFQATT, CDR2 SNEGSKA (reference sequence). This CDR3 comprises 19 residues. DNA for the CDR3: TGCAGTGCTAGAGATGTCCCGGGACTAGCGGGGGGGCCGTACAATGAGCAGTTCTTC. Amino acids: CSARDVPGLAGGPYNEQFF.

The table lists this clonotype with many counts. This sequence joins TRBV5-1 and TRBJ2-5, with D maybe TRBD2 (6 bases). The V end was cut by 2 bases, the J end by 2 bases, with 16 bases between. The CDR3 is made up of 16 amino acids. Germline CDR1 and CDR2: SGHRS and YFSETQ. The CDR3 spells CASSLVAAGPQETQYF. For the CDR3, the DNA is TGCGCCAGCAGCTTAGTAGCGGCAGGCCCTCAAGAGACCCAGTACTTC.

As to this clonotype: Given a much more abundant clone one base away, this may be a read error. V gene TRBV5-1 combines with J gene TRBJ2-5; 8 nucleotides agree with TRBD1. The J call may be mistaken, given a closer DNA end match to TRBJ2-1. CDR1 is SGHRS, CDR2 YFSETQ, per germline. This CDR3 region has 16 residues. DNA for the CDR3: TGCGCCAGCAGCTTGGCAGGGGGCTCCCACCAAGAGACCCAGTTCTTC. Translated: CASSLAGGSHQETQFF.